Listed below are T cell receptor beta chains from one sample, sequenced in a study of blood T cell repertoires in COVID-19. TCRdb keeps only in-frame clones here, not all; method: immunoSEQ multiplex PCR. The repertoire includes approximately 180,000 clones, more than 80% of them detected once, and nearly 0.55% sits in the top ten. Sequencing was carried out using peripheral blood. The receptors come from a man aged 50 to 60 with acute or convalescent COVID-19. CDR3s include the opening cysteine and the closing phenylalanine or tryptophan. Each record gives: clone size, J gene, V gene, D gene, CDR3 protein, CDR3 DNA. A D gene is named only where the DNA matches it firmly. Clone sizes are given selectively: once, few, many, or a class where the clone is expanded.

>NA|TRBJ2-1|TRBV7-9|NA
CASSLGRGEGKWIYNEQFF
TGTGCCAGCAGCTTAGGCCGCGGGGAAGGAAAGTGGATATACAATGAGCAGTTCTTC
>NA|TRBJ2-2|TRBV10-3|TRBD2
CAISTAGGAPTGELFF
TGTGCCATCAGTACTGCGGGGGGGGCCCCCACCGGGGAGCTGTTTTTT
>NA|TRBJ2-7|TRBV18|TRBD1
CASSPAGTGAYEQYF
TGTGCCAGCTCACCCGCCGGGACAGGGGCCTACGAGCAGTACTTC
>NA|TRBJ1-4|TRBV9|NA
CASSVATGGRNEKLFF
TGTGCCAGCAGCGTAGCTACGGGGGGGAGGAATGAAAAACTGTTTTTT
>NA|TRBJ1-3|TRBV30|NA
CAYTRDSGNTIYF
TGTGCCTATACTCGGGACTCTGGAAACACCATATATTTT
>NA|TRBJ2-1|TRBV7-2|TRBD1
CASSYDREAYNEQFF
TGTGCCAGCAGCTACGACAGGGAAGCCTACAATGAGCAGTTCTTC
>NA|TRBJ1-2|TRBV7-9|NA
CASSLAHGAHPDYGYTF
TGTGCCAGCAGCTTAGCGCATGGGGCGCATCCGGACTATGGCTACACCTTC
>few|TRBJ2-5|TRBV6-5|TRBD1
CASRYGQGSGTQYF
TGTGCCAGCAGATACGGACAGGGGTCGGGGACCCAGTACTTC
>NA|TRBJ1-6|TRBV9|NA
CASSPGRGAYNSPLHF
TGTGCCAGCAGCCCAGGTCGGGGGGCCTATAATTCACCCCTCCACTTT
>NA|TRBJ1-2|TRBV27|TRBD1
CASSFRQGAAGYTF
TGTGCCAGCAGTTTTCGACAGGGGGCTGCCGGCTACACCTTC
>NA|TRBJ2-5|TRBV3-1/TRBV3-2|TRBD2
CASSPSGPGTQYF
TGTGCCAGCAGCCCTAGCGGTCCAGGGACCCAGTACTTC
>NA|TRBJ2-3|TRBV27|TRBD2
CASSTPLSGSWTDTQYF
TGTGCCAGCAGTACGCCCCTCAGCGGGAGTTGGACAGATACGCAGTATTTT
>NA|TRBJ1-1|TRBV7-2|NA
CASSLVRGSFEAFF
TGTGCCAGCAGCTTAGTTAGGGGGAGTTTTGAAGCTTTCTTT
>NA|TRBJ1-1|TRBV5-6|TRBD1
CASSRPTGSSTEAFF
TGTGCCAGCAGCCGCCCGACAGGGTCGAGCACTGAAGCTTTCTTT
>NA|TRBJ1-4|TRBV19|TRBD1
CASSRRTGGMEKLFF
TGTGCCAGTAGTCGTCGGACAGGGGGGATGGAGAAACTGTTTTTT
>NA|TRBJ2-7|TRBV19|TRBD2
CASSMRRGLAVYEQYF
TGTGCCAGTAGTATGAGGAGGGGACTAGCGGTCTACGAGCAGTACTTC
>once|TRBJ2-7|TRBV11-2|NA
CASSPQGGEQYF
TGTGCCAGCAGCCCACAGGGAGGGGAGCAGTACTTC
>once|TRBJ1-5|TRBV6-1|TRBD1
CASSDRGAAQPQHF
TGTGCCAGCAGTGACAGGGGGGCGGCTCAGCCCCAGCATTTT
>NA|TRBJ1-2|TRBV4-2|TRBD1
CASSQGDRGNYGYTF
TGTGCCAGCAGCCAAGGGGACAGGGGTAACTATGGCTACACCTTC
>NA|TRBJ2-2|TRBV2|TRBD1
CASRQGQGAGGELFF
TGTGCCAGCAGGCAAGGACAGGGGGCTGGCGGGGAGCTGTTTTTT
>NA|TRBJ2-3|TRBV29-1|TRBD2
CSVVAGTSDTQYF
TGCAGCGTTGTAGCGGGAACGTCAGATACGCAGTATTTT
>NA|TRBJ2-2|TRBV11-2|TRBD2
CASSLGAGGPGELFF
TGTGCCAGCAGCTTAGGGGCGGGAGGGCCCGGGGAGCTGTTTTTT
>once|TRBJ2-3|TRBV9|NA
CASSAGTDTQYF
TGTGCCAGCAGCGCGGGCACAGATACGCAGTATTTT
>NA|TRBJ1-1|TRBV12-3/TRBV12-4|NA
CASSLPQGRAFF
TGTGCCAGCAGTTTACCTCAGGGAAGGGCTTTCTTT
>once|TRBJ2-4|TRBV7-2|TRBD1
CASSSGQGAGQYF
TGTGCCAGCAGCTCGGGACAGGGGGCGGGTCAGTACTTC
>NA|TRBJ1-6|TRBV29-1|NA
CSGAHRNMDNSPLHF
TGCAGCGGAGCGCACAGGAATATGGATAATTCACCCCTCCACTTT
>NA|TRBJ1-2|TRBV5-1|NA
CASSPLDRDYGYTF
TGCGCCAGCAGCCCCCTGGACAGAGACTATGGCTACACCTTC
>NA|TRBJ2-3|TRBV27|NA
CASNPSGISMLNTQYF
TGTGCCAGCAATCCATCAGGGATAAGCATGTTAAATACGCAGTATTTT
>NA|TRBJ1-1|TRBV30|NA
CAWSVTGGTEAFF
TGTGCCTGGAGTGTAACCGGAGGCACTGAAGCTTTCTTT
>once|TRBJ1-4|TRBV14|NA
CASSQITGSASEKLFF
TGTGCCAGCAGCCAGATTACGGGGTCCGCCAGTGAAAAACTGTTTTTT
>once|TRBJ1-2|TRBV30|NA
CAWSVGVGDGYTF
TGTGCCTGGAGTGTAGGTGTCGGAGATGGCTACACCTTC
>NA|TRBJ2-2|TRBV19|NA
CASSIGRVPTGELFF
TGTGCCAGTAGTATAGGACGGGTACCCACCGGGGAGCTGTTTTTT
>NA|TRBJ2-1|TRBV10-3|NA
CAISVDSDSYNEQFF
TGTGCCATCAGTGTAGACAGCGACTCCTACAATGAGCAGTTCTTC
>NA|TRBJ2-7|TRBV7-9|NA
CASSPGFYEQYF
TGTGCCAGCAGCCCAGGATTCTACGAGCAGTACTTC
>NA|TRBJ1-5|TRBV28|NA
CASSFGNQPQHF
TGTGCCAGCAGTTTCGGGAATCAGCCCCAGCATTTT